The T cell receptor beta chain described here comes from a study of STAT5B mutations in CD4+ large granular lymphocyte leukemia. Study-wide results and caveats: Higher CD4+ than CD8+ T-LGLL clonality might reflect small sample size. No patients shared main leukemic clonotypes, though roughly 25% appeared at low frequency elsewhere. 8/27 top patient clones versus 2/35 control clones were TRBV06-family.

On this clone itself: Its antigen is undetermined.

Per germline, CDR1 MDHEN and CDR2 SYDVKM. The V and J ends lost 3 bases and 1 base respectively, with 13 bases between them. This CDR3 comprises 15 residues. Here immunoSEQ multiplex PCR was the method, and the copy in TCRdb shows in-frame clones only, minus some. The sample yields some 51,000 clones, about 80% seen once. The receptor's source is a human donor in good health. Material for sequencing was CD4+ T cells from blood buffy coats. V gene TRBV28 combines with J gene TRBJ2-7, with D possibly being TRBD1 (5 bases). Here the CDR3 DNA reads TGTGCCAGCAGTTTCCTAAAGGGGTCTTCCTACGAGCAGTACTTC. Its protein product is CASSFLKGSSYEQYF.